Listed here are 14 T cell receptor beta chains from one sample, sequenced in a study of blood T cell repertoires in COVID-19. Using immunoSEQ multiplex PCR, the repertoire was profiled, and TCRdb retains in-frame clones only, with some absent. This sample has 200,000 or so clones; about 80% occur once, and the top ten carry 6.5% to 8.5%. The sample was peripheral blood. The receptors were sampled from a human donor with acute or convalescent COVID-19. The donor label of this sample is uncertain.

CDR3 nucleotide sequence: TGTGCCAGCAGCAGGACAGGGGGCGCGAGCTCCTACAATGAGCAGTTCTTC. As protein: CASSRTGGASSYNEQFF. V gene TRBV7-2 combines with J gene TRBJ2-1; the match to TRBD1 covers 11 bases. Germline V gives CDR1 SGHTA, CDR2 FQGNSA. J lost 0 bases, V lost 5 bases, and 6 bases had no gene match. CDR3 length: 17 residues.

Worth noting for this clone: In the same sample, other DNA sequences code for this CDR3. This sequence joins TRBV4-3 and TRBJ1-3; D uncertain. The CDR3 contains 15 residues. CDR1 and CDR2 (germline): LGHNA, YSLEER. V lost 1 base and J 0 bases, leaving 7 bases between the germline ends. The CDR3 region is CASSQGVNSGNTIYF. The CDR3 DNA is TGCGCCAGCAGCCAAGGAGTCAACTCTGGAAACACCATATATTTT.

This clone was found a few times. The CDR3 reads CATSAPDIANTGELFF. The DNA for the CDR3 is TGTGCCACCAGTGCCCCAGACATCGCGAACACCGGGGAGCTGTTTTTT. The genes are TRBV24-1 and TRBJ2-2; no clear D gene. Trimming left V 5 bases short and J 0 bases short, with 12 bases between. CDR3 length: 16 amino acids. Germline V gene sequence: CDR1 KGHDR, CDR2 SFDVKD.

This chain uses TRBV27 with TRBJ2-3; D not certain. The CDR3 length is 13 residues. Germline V gene sequence: CDR1 MNHEY, CDR2 SMNVEV (reference sequence). V was trimmed by 6 bases and J by 0 bases, leaving 7 bases between them. CDR3 sequence reads: CASRMTSTDTQYF. In DNA form, the CDR3 reads TGTGCCAGCAGGATGACTAGCACAGATACGCAGTATTTT.

V and J are TRBV19 and TRBJ1-5; D not resolved. The CDR3 extends over 15 amino acids. Germline lookup yields CDR1 LNHDA and CDR2 SQIVND (reference sequence). V lost 5 bases, J lost 4 bases, and 15 bases lay in between. CDR3 in amino acids: CASSPGEGRNQPQHF. In DNA form, the CDR3 reads TGTGCCAGTAGTCCCGGGGAGGGCCGAAATCAGCCCCAGCATTTT.

This chain joins TRBV5-8 and TRBJ2-1, with D possibly being TRBD2 (6 bases). The V gene lost 1 base and the J gene lost 4 bases, with 18 bases spanning the gap. Per germline, CDR1 SGHTS and CDR2 YDEGEE. The CDR3 runs to 17 residues. CDR3 in amino acids: CASSLSTSSVIYNEQFF. The CDR3 nucleotides are TGTGCCAGCAGCTTGTCTACTAGCTCCGTTATATACAATGAGCAGTTCTTC. The full variable domain, in which reference TRBV5-8 and TRBJ2-1 provide the parts outside the CDR3, is EAGVTQSPTHLIKTRGQQATLRCSPISGHTSVYWYQQALGLGLQFLLWYDEGEERNRGNFPPRFSGRQFPNYSSELNVNALELEDSALYLCASSLSTSSVIYNEQFFGPGTRLTVL.

The J gene is TRBJ1-1, the V gene TRBV29-1, with D possibly being TRBD1 (6 bases). The CDR3 loop spans 14 amino acids. V was trimmed by 1 base and J by 0 bases, leaving 9 bases between them. The V gene's germline CDR1 is SQVTM and CDR2 ANQGSEA. The CDR3 loop is CSVEGGGMNTEAFF. The CDR3 DNA follows: TGCAGCGTTGAAGGTGGGGGCATGAACACTGAAGCTTTCTTT.

Only a few counts were recorded for this clone. V gene TRBV21-1 combines with J gene TRBJ2-7; TRBD1 was called by the table and not checked on the DNA. TRBV21-1 is given as a pseudogene. The CDR3 runs 13 residues. The CDR3 reads CASSKDRGRGGFF. CDR3 DNA sequence: TGTGCCAGCAGCAAAGATAGGGGGAGAGGGGGATTCTTC.

The V gene is TRBV5-1, the J gene TRBJ1-4, with TRBD1 matching over 9 bases. CDR1 and CDR2 from the germline V gene are SGHRS and YFSETQ. CDR3 length equals 15 residues. V lost 4 bases, J lost 7 bases, and 8 bases stayed unmatched. CDR3 region: CASSLTGTGPEKLFF. The CDR3 nucleotides are TGCGCCAGCAGCCTGACCGGGACAGGGCCTGAAAAACTGTTTTTT.

This sequence joins TRBV7-9 and TRBJ1-1; maybe TRBD1 (5 bases). V was clipped by 4 bases and J by 3 bases, with 18 bases between them. The CDR3 is 16 residues long. Germline V gene data show CDR1 as SEHNR and CDR2 as FQNEAQ (reference sequence). CDR3 sequence reads: CASSSPFRVVDTEAFF. In DNA form, the CDR3 reads TGTGCCAGCAGCTCGCCATTCAGGGTAGTTGACACTGAAGCTTTCTTT.

V gene TRBV7-2 combines with J gene TRBJ1-1; D is possibly TRBD1 (6 bases). Trimming cost V 5 bases and J 4 bases, with 14 bases left between them. The CDR3 spans 14 residues. In germline, CDR1 is SGHTA, CDR2 FQGNSA. DNA of the CDR3: TGTGCCAGCAGCCTTCGACAGGTTCCCACTGAAGCTTTCTTT. Translation gives CASSLRQVPTEAFF. The full variable domain, in which reference TRBV7-2 and TRBJ1-1 provide the parts outside the CDR3, is GAGVSQSPSNKVTEKGKDVELRCDPISGHTALYWYRQSLGQGLEFLIYFQGNSAPDKSGLPSDRFSAERTGGSVSTLTIQRTQQEDSAVYLCASSLRQVPTEAFFGQGTRLTVV.

This chain joins TRBV19 and TRBJ2-2; weak D call: TRBD2 (6 bases). Per germline, CDR1 LNHDA and CDR2 SQIVND (reference sequence). V was clipped by 3 bases and J by 3 bases, with 14 bases between them. This CDR3 has 16 amino acids. CDR3 loop: CASSIRTNMDTGELFF. The CDR3 DNA reads TGTGCCAGTAGTATCAGGACTAACATGGACACCGGGGAGCTGTTTTTT.

This chain links TRBV5-1 with TRBJ2-4, with 8 bases matching TRBD2. Germline CDR1 SGHRS, CDR2 YFSETQ. The CDR3 has 15 residues. J gave up 8 bases and V 0 bases, and 7 bases lay outside the gene matches. The CDR3 bases are TGCGCCAGCAGCTTGGCCAGCGGGGGCAGTGACATTCAGTACTTC. It yields the protein CASSLASGGSDIQYF.

The chain combines TRBV24-1 with TRBJ1-5; the D gene is possibly TRBD1 (6 bases). The germline gives CDR1 KGHDR, CDR2 SFDVKD. V lost 4 bases, J lost 0 bases, and 9 bases lay in between. The CDR3 length is 15 residues. The CDR3 here is CATSDGQISNQPQHF. The CDR3 DNA reads as TGTGCCACCAGTGACGGACAGATTAGCAATCAGCCCCAGCATTTT.